One sample yielded the 18 T cell receptor beta chains listed below, sequenced in a study of shared clonotypes between healthy human individuals. Sequenced by immunoSEQ multiplex PCR; TCRdb stores in-frame clones only, minus some. The table includes approximately 470,000 clones, 81% detected once. Sequenced: PBMCs. The receptors come from a woman between 40 and 55 years old in good health. Some clones in this sample may be carry-over from other donors' samples.

Of note for this clone: A far larger clone differs by one base, so this is likely a read error. This sequence joins TRBV19 and TRBJ2-3; D is unresolved. The V and J ends lost 2 bases and 5 bases respectively, with 17 bases between them. Germline CDR1 LNHDA, CDR2 SQIVND (reference sequence). The CDR3 has 16 amino acids. CDR3: CASSIRVGSDGDTQYF. In DNA form, the CDR3 reads TGTGCCAGTAGTATAAGAGTTGGGTCAGACGGAGATACGCAGTATTTT. The full variable domain, completed using reference TRBV19 and TRBJ2-3, is DGGITQSPKYLFRKEGQNVTLSCEQNLNHDAMYWYRQDPGQGLRLIYYSQIVNDFQKGDIAEGYSVSREKKESFPLTVTSAQKNPTAFYLCASSIRVGSDGDTQYFGPGTRLTVL.

V usage is TRBV7-9 and J usage is TRBJ1-6; possibly TRBD1 for D (6 bases). Trimming stripped 2 bases from V and 8 bases from J, with 10 bases between. Germline V gene data show CDR1 as SEHNR and CDR2 as FQNEAQ (reference sequence). This CDR3 has 14 residues. CDR3 in amino acids: CASSLQGSDSPLHF. The CDR3 bases are TGTGCCAGCAGCTTACAGGGGTCGGATTCACCCCTCCACTTT.

Remarks on this clone: A far larger clone differs by one base, so this is likely a read error. CDR3 amino acids: CAWSVQSCTYNQPQHF. The CDR3 bases are TGTGCCTGGAGTGTACAGTCCTGTACCTACAATCAGCCCCAGCATTTT. This sequence joins TRBV30 and TRBJ1-5; no firm D call. CDR3 length: 16 amino acids. Germline V gives CDR1 GTSNPN, CDR2 SVGIG (reference sequence). V was pared by 0 bases and J by 3 bases, with 15 bases between.

This chain links TRBV29-1 with TRBJ2-3, with 8 bases lining up with TRBD1. V lost 2 bases, J lost 2 bases, and 9 bases stayed unmatched. CDR1 is SQVTM, CDR2 ANQGSEA, per germline. CDR3 length: 16 residues. This chain's CDR3 is CSVENPDREITDTQYF. As DNA, the CDR3 is TGCAGCGTTGAAAATCCGGACAGGGAGATCACAGATACGCAGTATTTT.

Remarks on this clone: It differs at one base from a far larger clone, so likely a read error. This chain connects TRBV11-2 to TRBJ2-1, with 9 positions matching TRBD2. The CDR3 is made up of 15 amino acids. CDR1 is SGHAT, CDR2 FQNNGV, per germline. The junction had 6 bases not matched to a gene; V was cut back by 5 bases and J by 4 bases. CDR3 coding DNA: TGTGCCAGCAGCATGCAAGCGGGAGGATACAATGAGCAGTTCTTC. This encodes CASSMQAGGYNEQFF.

This clone has a single count. A far larger clone is off by one base, so a read error is likely. At the DNA level, this CDR3 is encoded by other sequences in the same sample as well. The CDR3, as DNA: TGTGCCAGCAGTGATCCGGGACGAGGCACAGATACGCAGTATTTT. It is translated as CASSDPGRGTDTQYF. This chain connects TRBV25-1 to TRBJ2-3; D possibly uses TRBD1 or TRBD2 (5 bases each). V was shortened by 3 bases and J by 1 base, with 11 bases between the two germline ends. The germline V gene encodes CDR1 MGHDK and CDR2 SYGVNS. The CDR3 runs to 15 residues.

This clone was recorded many times. Other DNA sequences from this sample encode an identical CDR3 as well. The chain has TRBV6-1 and TRBJ2-3; TRBD1 agrees at 8 bases. Germline V gene lookup returns CDR1 MNHNS and CDR2 SASEGT. V trimming: 11 bases; J trimming: 0 bases; junction bases outside the gene matches: 4. The CDR3 is made up of 13 amino acids. The CDR3 reads CASRTGSTDTQYF. The CDR3 DNA reads TGTGCCTCCCGGACAGGGAGCACAGATACGCAGTATTTT.

Points on this clone: A far larger clone is only one base removed, so a read error is likely. The DNA is left out, because the CDR3 cannot be placed on it with certainty; the CDR3 is given as TCRdb lists it. The chain joins TRBV28 to TRBJ2-2; TRBD2, the table's D call, was not compared with the DNA. CDR1 is MDHEN and CDR2 is SYDVKM in the germline V gene. The CDR3 region is 14 residues in length, termini included. The CDR3: CASWASGSGGELSF.

Only a few counts were recorded for this clone. A single base is all that separates this from a far larger clone, so a read error is likely. The chain has TRBV9 and TRBJ2-7; TRBD2 matches 10 bases. There are 17 residues in the CDR3. With V trimmed by 0 bases and J by 0 bases, 6 bases remained unmatched. Germline values: CDR1 SGDLS, CDR2 YYNGEE. This CDR3 reads CASSVGASGSSSYEQYF. For the CDR3, the DNA is TGTGCCAGCAGCGTAGGGGCTAGCGGGAGTAGCTCCTACGAGCAGTACTTC. Full variable domain (remainder filled in from reference TRBV9 and TRBJ2-7): DSGVTQTPKHLITATGQRVTLRCSPRSGDLSVYWYQQSLDQGLQFLIQYYNGEERAKGNILERFSAQQFPDLHSELNLSSLELGDSALYFCASSVGASGSSSYEQYFGPGTRLTVT.

The chain has TRBV7-9 and TRBJ1-1; D possibly corresponds to TRBD1 (6 bases). V was cut by 6 bases and J by 4 bases, with 12 bases left in between. Looked up from germline, CDR1 is SEHNR and CDR2 is FQNEAQ (reference sequence). The CDR3 has 13 residues. Here the CDR3 reads CASRLQGGTEAFF. The CDR3, as DNA: TGTGCCAGCAGACTACAGGGAGGCACTGAAGCTTTCTTT.

The chain carries TRBV11-2 and TRBJ1-2; D is uncertain. V was cut by 0 bases and J by 2 bases, with 10 bases left in between. Germline CDR1 and CDR2: SGHAT and FQNNGV. The CDR3 consists of 15 residues. CDR3 sequence reads: CASSLDHVSNYGYTF. CDR3 nucleotide sequence: TGTGCCAGCAGCTTAGATCACGTTTCCAACTATGGCTACACCTTC.

This sequence joins TRBV5-1 and TRBJ2-1; a weak D match, TRBD1 (5 bases). The germline CDR1 and CDR2 sequences are SGHRS and YFSETQ. Trimming pared 2 bases from V and 3 bases from J, leaving 12 bases between. The CDR3 has 15 residues. DNA for the CDR3: TGCGCCAGCAGCTTCCAGGGCGACTTCTACAATGAGCAGTTCTTC. It specifies CASSFQGDFYNEQFF.

The rearrangement links TRBV28 to TRBJ2-7; TRBD1 matches at 7 bases. CDR1 and CDR2 from the germline V gene are MDHEN and SYDVKM. Trimming removed 2 bases from V and 3 bases from J; junction bases left unmatched: 4. The CDR3 runs to 14 residues. CDR3 DNA sequence: TGTGCCAGCAGTTTAGGACAGGAAGGCTACGAGCAGTACTTC. Protein: CASSLGQEGYEQYF.

The gene calls are TRBV28 and TRBJ1-3, with a possible D match to TRBD1 (5 bases). The CDR3 contains 16 residues. Germline loops: CDR1 MDHEN, CDR2 SYDVKM. V was pared by 1 base and J by 0 bases, with 10 bases between. The CDR3 loop is CASSLSGTRSGNTIYF. In DNA form, the CDR3 reads TGTGCCAGCAGTTTATCGGGGACGCGCTCTGGAAACACCATATATTTT.

This chain links TRBV9 with TRBJ1-1, with a weak D call TRBD1 (6 bases). CDR1 and CDR2 from the germline V gene are SGDLS and YYNGEE. Trimming took off 4 bases at V and 0 bases at J, with 16 bases between the two ends. The length of the CDR3 is 16 residues. The CDR3 is CASSPGVKPMNTEAFF. CDR3 sequence (DNA): TGTGCCAGCAGCCCAGGGGTAAAACCTATGAACACTGAAGCTTTCTTT.

The V and J genes are TRBV5-1 and TRBJ1-5; TRBD1 agrees at 7 bases. The length of the CDR3 is 15 residues. The ends lost 5 bases at V and 5 bases at J; junction bases unmatched: 10. The V gene's germline CDR1 is SGHRS and CDR2 YFSETQ. The CDR3 protein is CASRRGQPLYQPQHF. CDR3 bases: TGCGCCAGCAGGAGGGGACAGCCCCTCTATCAGCCCCAGCATTTT.

This clone was observed at least ten times. The rearrangement uses TRBV27 and TRBJ2-7; D might be TRBD2 (5 bases). Germline V CDR1 and CDR2: MNHEY, SMNVEV (reference sequence). The CDR3 is 15 amino acids. The ends were cut back, 10 bases at V and 0 bases at J, with 19 bases in the middle. In DNA form, the CDR3 reads TGTGCCACCTCACCTGGGCCGGGAAGCTCCTACGAGCAGTACTTC. This encodes CATSPGPGSSYEQYF.

As concerns this clone: This likely traces to a read error, being one base from a far larger clone. The same CDR3 is also encoded by other DNA sequences in this sample. The chain employs TRBV13 and TRBJ2-5, with TRBD2 as a possible D gene (6 bases). Germline CDR1 and CDR2: PRHDT and FYEKMQ (reference sequence). V was cut by 2 bases and J by 9 bases, with 10 bases left in between. The CDR3 runs 12 residues. The CDR3 DNA reads TGTGCCAGCAGCTTAATCGGGACTGCCCAGTACTTC. Its protein product is CASSLIGTAQYF. The full variable domain, in which reference TRBV13 and TRBJ2-5 provide the parts outside the CDR3, is AAGVIQSPRHLIKEKRETATLKCYPIPRHDTVYWYQQGPGQDPQFLISFYEKMQSDKGSIPDRFSAQQFSDYHSELNMSSLELGDSALYFCASSLIGTAQYFGPGTRLLVL.